This T cell receptor beta chain was sequenced for a study of Tregs in tolerant kidney transplant recipients. Looked up from germline, CDR1 is SGHTA and CDR2 is FQGNSA. V lost 5 bases and J lost 8, with 16 bases in between. CDR3 length equals 15 residues. The count of this clone is one. Data came from immunoSEQ multiplex PCR; TCRdb stores just in-frame clones and leaves some out. The table lists 200,000 to 300,000 clones, approximately 83% of them singletons. The material sequenced was CD4+ T cells from blood. The sequence derives from a human donor in good health. The rearrangement links TRBV7-2 to TRBJ1-6; the D is unclear. CDR3 amino acids: CASSADWGVDSPLHF. CDR3 sequence (DNA): TGTGCCAGCAGCGCAGACTGGGGAGTGGATTCACCCCTCCACTTT.